This T cell receptor (beta chain) was observed in a study of blood T cell repertoires in COVID-19. Study-level background: T cells, B-cell-depleted T cells, or PBMCs supplied cDNA or gDNA.

This CDR3 has 16 residues. The V gene's germline CDR1 is MNHEY and CDR2 SVGAGI. Trimming pared 4 bases from V and 0 bases from J, leaving 16 bases between. Original methodology: Researchers report that nucleated cell counts were estimated from reference gene primer amplification. Produced via immunoSEQ multiplex PCR; TCRdb's table is partial and in-frame only. V and J calls and clone size are given by that table; D and trimming were obtained from the DNA. The sample yields approximately 120,000 clones, 85% to 90% seen once. Sequenced sample: peripheral blood. This chain links TRBV6-5 with TRBJ2-7, with a possible D match to TRBD1 (6 bases). This clonotype originated in a human donor in a cohort sampled during active COVID-19. The CDR3 DNA is TGTGCCAGCAGTTTATATTCCGGGACAATCTCCTACGAGCAGTACTTC. Encoded protein: CASSLYSGTISYEQYF.